The text below deals with one TCR beta chain. The method was immunoSEQ multiplex PCR; TCRdb's version includes in-frame clones alone and lacks a portion of them. The table has 500,000 to 650,000 clones, around 77% seen once. This specimen comes from a study of shared clonotypes between healthy human individuals. Sequenced sample: PBMCs. The clonotype was recovered from a woman aged 40 to 55 in good health. Some clones in this sample may be carry-over from other donors' samples.

The CDR3 DNA reads TGTGCCAGCAGCGTAGCGGGAGTGGAAGATGAGCAGTTCTTC. Its translation is CASSVAGVEDEQFF. V usage is TRBV9 and J usage is TRBJ2-1, with a weak D call TRBD2 (6 bases). The CDR3 loop spans 14 amino acids. From germline, CDR1 is SGDLS and CDR2 YYNGEE. The V end was cut by 0 bases, the J end by 8 bases, with 12 bases between.